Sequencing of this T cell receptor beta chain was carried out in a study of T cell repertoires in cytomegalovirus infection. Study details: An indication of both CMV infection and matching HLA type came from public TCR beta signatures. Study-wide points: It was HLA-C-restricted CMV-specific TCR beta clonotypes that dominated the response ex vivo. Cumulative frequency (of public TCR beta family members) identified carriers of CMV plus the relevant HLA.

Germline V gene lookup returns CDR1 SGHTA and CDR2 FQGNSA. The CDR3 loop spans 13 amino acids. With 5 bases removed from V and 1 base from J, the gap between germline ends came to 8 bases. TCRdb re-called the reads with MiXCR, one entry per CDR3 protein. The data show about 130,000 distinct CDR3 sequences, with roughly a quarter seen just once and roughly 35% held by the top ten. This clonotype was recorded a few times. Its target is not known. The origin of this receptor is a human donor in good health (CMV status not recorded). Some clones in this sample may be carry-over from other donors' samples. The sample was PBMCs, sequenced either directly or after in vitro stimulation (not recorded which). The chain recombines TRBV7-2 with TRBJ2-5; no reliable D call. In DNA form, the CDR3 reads TGTGCCAGCAGCCGAGCGACCCAAGAGACCCAGTACTTC. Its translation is CASSRATQETQYF.